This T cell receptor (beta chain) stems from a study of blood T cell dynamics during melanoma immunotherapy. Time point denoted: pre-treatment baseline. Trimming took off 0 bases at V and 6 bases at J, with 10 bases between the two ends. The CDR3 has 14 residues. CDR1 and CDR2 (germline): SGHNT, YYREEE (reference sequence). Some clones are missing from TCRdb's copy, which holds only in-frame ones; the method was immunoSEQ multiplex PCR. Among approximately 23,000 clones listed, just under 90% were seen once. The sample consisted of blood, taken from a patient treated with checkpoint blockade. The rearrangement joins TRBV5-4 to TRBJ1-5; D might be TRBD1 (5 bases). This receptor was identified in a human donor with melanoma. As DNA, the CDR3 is TGTGCCAGCAGCTTGGCAGGGAAGGGTCAGCCCCAGCATTTT. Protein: CASSLAGKGQPQHF.